This TCR beta chain was captured in a study of blood T cell repertoires in COVID-19. From germline, CDR1 is MNHNY and CDR2 SVGAGI (reference sequence). Between the trimmed V and J ends, which lost 8 bases and 7 bases, there was a span of 18 bases. CDR3 size: 14 residues. Produced via immunoSEQ multiplex PCR; TCRdb's table is partial and in-frame only. This table has approximately 83,000 clones, around four fifths appearing once. Sample: peripheral blood. The genes are TRBV6-6 and TRBJ1-5; no reliable D call. The clonotype originates from a woman of 80 years or more with acute or convalescent COVID-19. The CDR3 sequence is CASCYPDLRQPQHF. The CDR3 DNA follows: TGTGCCAGCTGCTACCCGGACTTGCGGCAGCCCCAGCATTTT.